This T cell receptor (beta chain) emerged from a study of blood T cells in healthy people across ages. Turning to the study itself: The template switching approach captured approximately one barcoded beta molecule for every two T cells.

CDR1 is SGHRS, CDR2 YFSETQ, per germline. V lost 2 bases and J lost 5; bases outside the gene matches: 5. This CDR3 comprises 15 residues. A second PCR, run for roughly 7 to 12 cycles, used a sample-barcoded 5' primer plus a J-beta primer mix. The yield of each sample was at least 2.5 million CDR3-containing paired-end reads. Using its own MiXCR run on the 5' RACE reads, TCRdb lists one record per CDR3 protein. The sample lists fewer than 1 million distinct CDR3 sequences, around 43% occurring once. In the case of this clonotype: Its antigen is currently unknown.

Findings and caveats of the study: Roughly linearly, TCR beta diversity per million T cells fell as age increased. Long-lived donors carried more naive CD4+ cells and greater diversity than aged donors.

Sequencing used blood. J is TRBJ2-2 and V is TRBV5-1; the match to TRBD1 covers 8 bases. The source of this sequence is a man between 60 and 75 years old in good health. The CDR3 loop is CASSFGQGKTGELFF. CDR3 DNA: TGCGCCAGCAGCTTTGGACAGGGAAAAACCGGGGAGCTGTTTTTT.